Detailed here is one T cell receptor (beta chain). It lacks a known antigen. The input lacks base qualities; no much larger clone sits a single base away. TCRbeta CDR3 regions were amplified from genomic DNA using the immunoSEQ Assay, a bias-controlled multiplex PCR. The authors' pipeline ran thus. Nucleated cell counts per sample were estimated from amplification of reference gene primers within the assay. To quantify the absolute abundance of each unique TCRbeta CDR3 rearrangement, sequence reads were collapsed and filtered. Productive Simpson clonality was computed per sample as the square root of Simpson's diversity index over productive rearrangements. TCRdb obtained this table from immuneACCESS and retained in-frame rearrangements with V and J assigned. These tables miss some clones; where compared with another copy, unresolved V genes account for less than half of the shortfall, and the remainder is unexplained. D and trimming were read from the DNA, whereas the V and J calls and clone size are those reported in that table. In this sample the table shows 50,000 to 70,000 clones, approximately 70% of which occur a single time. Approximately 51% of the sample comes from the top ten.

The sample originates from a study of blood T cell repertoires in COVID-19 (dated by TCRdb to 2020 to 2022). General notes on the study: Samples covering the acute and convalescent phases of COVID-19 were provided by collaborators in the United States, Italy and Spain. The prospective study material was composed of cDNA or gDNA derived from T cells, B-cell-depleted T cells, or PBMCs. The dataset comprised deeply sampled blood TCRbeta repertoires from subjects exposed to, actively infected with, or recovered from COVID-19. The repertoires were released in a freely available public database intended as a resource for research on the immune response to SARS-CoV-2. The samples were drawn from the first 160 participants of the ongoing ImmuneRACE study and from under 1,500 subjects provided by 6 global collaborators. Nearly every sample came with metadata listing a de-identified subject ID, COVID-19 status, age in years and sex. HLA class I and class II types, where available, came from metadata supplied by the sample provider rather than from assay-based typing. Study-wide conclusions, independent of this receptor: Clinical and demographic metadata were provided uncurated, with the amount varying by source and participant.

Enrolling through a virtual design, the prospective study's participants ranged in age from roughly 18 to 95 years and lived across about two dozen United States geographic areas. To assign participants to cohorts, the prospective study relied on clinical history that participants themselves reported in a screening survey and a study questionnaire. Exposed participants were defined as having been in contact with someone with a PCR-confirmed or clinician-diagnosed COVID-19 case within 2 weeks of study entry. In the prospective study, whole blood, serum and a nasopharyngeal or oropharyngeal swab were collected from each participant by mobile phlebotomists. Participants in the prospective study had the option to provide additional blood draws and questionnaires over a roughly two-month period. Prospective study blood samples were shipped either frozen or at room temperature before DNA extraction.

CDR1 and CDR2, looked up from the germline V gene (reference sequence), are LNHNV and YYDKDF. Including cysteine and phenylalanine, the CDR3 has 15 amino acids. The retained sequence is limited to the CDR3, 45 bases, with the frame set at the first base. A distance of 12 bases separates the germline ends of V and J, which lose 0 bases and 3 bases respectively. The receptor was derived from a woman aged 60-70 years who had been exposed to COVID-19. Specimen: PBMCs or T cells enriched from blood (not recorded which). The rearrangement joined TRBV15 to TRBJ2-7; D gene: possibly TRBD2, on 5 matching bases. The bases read TGTGCCACCAGCAGAGATCTGGACTTAGTCTACGAGCAGTACTTC. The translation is CATSRDLDLVYEQYF. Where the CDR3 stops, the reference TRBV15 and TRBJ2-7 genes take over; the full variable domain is DAMVIQNPRYQVTQFGKPVTLSCSQTLNHNVMYWYQQKSSQAPKLLFHYYDKDFNNEADTPDNFQSRRPNTSFCFLDIRSPGLGDTAMYLCATSRDLDLVYEQYFGPGTRLTVT.